One and the same sample provided the 29 T cell receptor beta chains below, sequenced in a study of T cell repertoires in cytomegalovirus infection. TCRdb re-called the reads through MiXCR, storing one row per CDR3 protein. Here the sample spans 300,000 to 400,000 distinct CDR3 sequences, 25% to 35% being singletons. Antigens for these TCRs are unknown. The source was cultured PBMCs, collected from culture after CMV antigen stimulation. These receptors originate from a human donor in good health (CMV status not recorded). Some clones in this sample may be carry-over from other donors' samples.

The rearrangement links TRBV7-9 to TRBJ2-2; 7 bases are shared with TRBD2. The CDR3 sequence is 14 residues long. The germline CDR1 and CDR2 sequences are SEHNR and FQNEAQ (reference sequence). Losses at the gene ends were 6 bases for V and 8 bases for J; bases not matched to a gene: 9. The CDR3 reads CASRRERESGELFF. CDR3 bases: TGTGCCAGCAGGCGGGAGAGAGAGTCGGGGGAGCTGTTTTTT.

The chain joins TRBV13 to TRBJ1-3, with D possibly being TRBD1 (5 bases). The germline V gene encodes CDR1 PRHDT and CDR2 FYEKMQ (reference sequence). This CDR3 comprises 14 residues. V was shortened by 6 bases and J by 2 bases, with 11 bases between the two germline ends. Here the CDR3 DNA reads TGTGCCAGCAGGGACACCTCCGCTGGAAACACCATATATTTT. Its translation: CASRDTSAGNTIYF.

This rearrangement joins TRBV24-1 to TRBJ2-3, with 9 bases identical to TRBD2. V was pared by 1 base and J by 8 bases, with 12 bases of the junction left unmatched. The CDR3 is 17 residues long. Germline CDR1 is KGHDR and CDR2 is SFDVKD. The CDR3 loop is CATSDFYSGGRAATQYF. CDR3 nucleotides: TGTGCCACCAGTGATTTCTATAGTGGCGGGAGGGCCGCTACGCAGTATTTT.

There are a few counts of this clonotype. This chain joins TRBV27 and TRBJ2-6; 11 bases map to TRBD1. The V segment lost 5 bases and the J segment 0 bases; nucleotides outside the gene matches: 3. Germline lookup yields CDR1 MNHEY and CDR2 SMNVEV (reference sequence). The CDR3 is made up of 17 amino acids. This chain's CDR3 is CASSRGTGGSGANVLTF. DNA for the CDR3: TGTGCCAGCAGTCGAGGGACAGGGGGCTCTGGGGCCAACGTCCTGACTTTC.

This clonotype was seen a few times. The chain has TRBV2 and TRBJ2-3; D unclear. The CDR3 length is 14 residues. Germline values: CDR1 SNHLY, CDR2 FYNNEI. The V end lost 4 bases, the J end lost 6 bases, and 14 bases lay between the germline ends. In nucleotides, the CDR3 is TGTGCCAGCAGTGCGGACGCCTTGGGGGATACGCAGTATTTT. Protein product: CASSADALGDTQYF.

The genes are TRBV7-4 and TRBJ2-5; the match to TRBD1 covers 8 bases. Germline V lookup: CDR1 SGHVT, CDR2 SQSDAQ. This CDR3 has 14 amino acids. Trimming cost V 4 bases and J 4 bases; bases outside gene matches: 5. The DNA for the CDR3 is TGTGCCAGCAGCTCGACAGGGGTTATAGAGACCCAGTACTTC. This gives the protein CASSSTGVIETQYF.

This clonotype was found a few times. The chain carries TRBV12-3 or TRBV12-4 and TRBJ1-2; D ambiguous. The CDR3 consists of 15 residues. Trimming took off 1 base at V and 3 bases at J, with 12 bases between the two ends. The CDR3 bases are TGTGCCAGCAGTTTAGGCTCCCCGGACTACTATGGCTACACCTTC. It specifies CASSLGSPDYYGYTF.

This clonotype turned up a few times. The rearrangement joins TRBV6-5 to TRBJ1-1; 9 nucleotides agree with TRBD1. Unmatched junction bases numbered 15, after V lost 7 bases and J lost 6 bases. The CDR3 runs 16 residues. CDR1 is MNHEY, CDR2 SVGAGI, per germline. CDR3 protein: CASTMSRDRVVAEAFF. DNA for the CDR3: TGTGCCAGCACGATGTCCCGGGACAGGGTAGTCGCTGAAGCTTTCTTT.

This chain uses TRBV2 with TRBJ1-2, with TRBD1 identical over 7 bases. The germline CDR1 and CDR2 sequences are SNHLY and FYNNEI. CDR3 size: 15 residues. V lost 5 bases, J lost 2 bases, and 8 bases stayed unmatched. The CDR3 coding sequence is TGTGCCAGCAGTCCAACAGGGGAGATCAACTATGGCTACACCTTC. This translates into CASSPTGEINYGYTF. The variable domain in full, with the rest retrieved from reference TRBV2 and TRBJ1-2, is EPEVTQTPSHQVTQMGQEVILRCVPISNHLYFYWYRQILGQKVEFLVSFYNNEISEKSEIFDDQFSVERPDGSNFTLKIRSTKLEDSAMYFCASSPTGEINYGYTFGSGTRLTVV.

The rearrangement uses TRBV7-9 and TRBJ2-7; no definite D call. Germline-derived CDR1 and CDR2 are SEHNR and FQNEAQ (reference sequence). The CDR3 extends over 16 amino acids. V was cut by 4 bases and J by 3 bases, with 19 bases left in between. This chain's CDR3 is CASSSSPDARGYEQYF. As DNA, the CDR3 is TGTGCCAGCAGCTCCTCGCCGGACGCCCGAGGCTACGAGCAGTACTTC.

The table lists this clonotype with many counts. The rearrangement links TRBV6-6 to TRBJ1-2; D is possibly TRBD1 (5 bases). V lost 5 bases and J 4 bases, leaving 14 bases between the germline ends. This CDR3 is 14 amino acids long. CDR1 MNHNY and CDR2 SVGAGI come from the germline V gene (reference sequence). This CDR3 reads CASSPTGVGYGYTF. For the CDR3, the DNA is TGTGCCAGCAGTCCAACAGGAGTAGGCTATGGCTACACCTTC.

This chain joins TRBV20-1 and TRBJ1-2; D is possibly TRBD1 (6 bases). This CDR3 region has 13 residues. The germline CDR1 and CDR2 sequences are DFQATT and SNEGSKA (reference sequence). The germline V and J ends were trimmed by 0 bases and 5 bases, with 10 bases remaining between them. The chain's CDR3 is CSAREQTGYGYTF. DNA for the CDR3: TGCAGTGCTAGAGAACAGACAGGTTATGGCTACACCTTC.

The V gene is TRBV28, the J gene TRBJ2-4; the D gene could be TRBD1 or TRBD2 (5 bases each). CDR1 MDHEN and CDR2 SYDVKM come from the germline V gene. The CDR3 loop spans 15 amino acids. Trimming stripped 4 bases from V and 0 bases from J, with 10 bases between. Here the CDR3 DNA reads TGTGCCAGCAGTTCCCCGGGGCTAGCCAAAAACATTCAGTACTTC. This codes for CASSSPGLAKNIQYF.

This clonotype was recorded at least ten times. The chain combines TRBV28 with TRBJ2-3; D is undetermined. CDR1 and CDR2 (germline): MDHEN, SYDVKM. V gave up 5 bases and J gave up 10 bases, with 13 bases separating them. The CDR3 runs 12 residues. The DNA for the CDR3 is TGTGCCAGCAGTGCAGATCCCCGAGCGCAGTATTTT. This sequence encodes CASSADPRAQYF.

This clonotype was detected a few times. V gene TRBV6-1 combines with J gene TRBJ2-3; the D gene is possibly TRBD2 (6 bases). V shed 4 bases and J shed 0 bases, with 14 bases lying between them. Germline V lookup: CDR1 MNHNS, CDR2 SASEGT. The CDR3 is made up of 16 amino acids. CDR3 sequence reads: CASSVSPSASTDTQYF. In DNA form, the CDR3 reads TGTGCCAGCAGTGTCAGCCCTAGCGCGAGCACAGATACGCAGTATTTT.

V is TRBV6-6 and J is TRBJ2-7; 9 positions match TRBD2. The V segment lost 5 bases and the J segment 5 bases; nucleotides outside the gene matches: 10. The CDR3 runs to 15 residues. CDR1 is MNHNY, CDR2 SVGAGI, per germline (reference sequence). The CDR3 bases are TGTGCCAGCAGTCATCTTAGCGGGAGACGCGACGAGCAGTACTTC. Translation gives CASSHLSGRRDEQYF.

As DNA, the CDR3 is TGTGCCAGCAGCCCTAGGCAGGCGACCTACGAGCAGTACTTC. As protein: CASSPRQATYEQYF. The rearrangement joins TRBV7-2 to TRBJ2-7; D is unresolved. The CDR3 consists of 14 residues. Trimming shortened V by 5 bases and J by 2 bases, and 13 bases separated the two germline ends. Germline assignment: CDR1 SGHTA and CDR2 FQGNSA.

The chain links TRBV28 to TRBJ2-1, with 12 bases aligning to TRBD2. CDR1 is MDHEN, CDR2 SYDVKM, per germline. The CDR3 spans 16 residues. J lost 6 bases, V lost 3 bases, and 6 bases had no gene match. The CDR3 reads CASSFLTSGRVNEQFF. The DNA for the CDR3 is TGTGCCAGCAGTTTTTTGACTAGCGGGAGAGTCAATGAGCAGTTCTTC.

This chain connects TRBV29-1 to TRBJ1-1, with a tentative D call TRBD1 (6 bases). The CDR3 covers 13 residues. Germline values: CDR1 SQVTM, CDR2 ANQGSEA. V dropped 6 bases and J dropped 2 bases, with 13 bases sitting between them. The CDR3 loop reads CSVLTGTNTEAFF. The CDR3 region has the DNA TGCAGCGTCCTTACAGGGACCAACACTGAAGCTTTCTTT.

The V gene is TRBV18, the J gene TRBJ2-5; possible D gene TRBD1, 6 bases. Germline CDR1 and CDR2: KGHSH and LQKENI. CDR3 size: 15 residues. V shed 0 bases and J shed 3 bases, with 11 bases lying between them. The CDR3 reads CASSPPSAGEETQYF. CDR3 DNA: TGTGCCAGCTCACCACCCTCGGCAGGGGAAGAGACCCAGTACTTC.

This chain joins TRBV2 and TRBJ2-2; D may be TRBD1 (7 bases). Trimming took off 8 bases at V and 1 base at J, with 26 bases between the two ends. From germline, CDR1 is SNHLY and CDR2 FYNNEI. The CDR3 extends over 19 amino acids. In DNA form, the CDR3 reads TGTGCCAGCTTGGGGGAAATAGGACAGGCGGGGAAGAACACCGGGGAGCTGTTTTTT. Protein sequence: CASLGEIGQAGKNTGELFF.

This clonotype was recorded a few times. The rearrangement joins TRBV7-9 to TRBJ2-1; the match to TRBD2 covers 12 bases. The CDR3 loop spans 13 amino acids. Germline V gives CDR1 SEHNR, CDR2 FQNEAQ (reference sequence). V lost 5 bases to trimming and J lost 12 bases; unmatched junction nucleotides: 5. CDR3 nucleotide sequence: TGTGCCAGCAGCCCAGGGACTAGCGGGTCGCAGTTCTTC. This gives the protein CASSPGTSGSQFF.

CDR3 nucleotides: TGTGCCAGCAGTCCCGGACTAGCGGGGTCTCAATACGAGCAGTACTTC. This sequence encodes CASSPGLAGSQYEQYF. The J gene is TRBJ2-7, the V gene TRBV5-6; TRBD2 aligns across 12 bases. Per germline, CDR1 SGHDT and CDR2 YYEEEE. CDR3 length: 16 residues. The J segment lost 4 bases and the V segment lost 5 bases, leaving 10 bases of the junction unmatched.

This sequence joins TRBV7-2 and TRBJ1-4, with D maybe TRBD1 (5 bases). From germline, CDR1 is SGHTA and CDR2 FQGNSA. This CDR3 has 16 residues. V dropped 5 bases and J dropped 8 bases, with 21 bases sitting between them. The CDR3 spells CASSQTRGGEVEKLFF. Here the CDR3 DNA reads TGTGCCAGCAGCCAAACTCGGGGAGGGGAAGTGGAAAAACTGTTTTTT.

This clonotype was observed a few times. This sequence joins TRBV7-9 and TRBJ2-2, with TRBD1 matching 7 bases. This CDR3 is built from 14 residues. CDR1 SEHNR and CDR2 FQNEAQ come from the germline V gene (reference sequence). V dropped 3 bases and J dropped 7; count of bases not matched to a gene: 5. This chain's CDR3 is CASSFRQGGGELFF. CDR3 nucleotide sequence: TGTGCCAGCAGCTTCCGACAGGGCGGCGGGGAGCTGTTTTTT.

This clonotype was seen many times. The gene calls are TRBV7-8 and TRBJ2-3, with TRBD2 matching over 7 bases. From germline, CDR1 is SGHVS and CDR2 FQNEAQ. The CDR3 is 17 residues long. Trimming took 0 bases from V and 0 from J; bases not matched to a gene: 6. Here the CDR3 reads CASSLAVGGVSTDTQYF. The CDR3 DNA reads TGTGCCAGCAGCTTAGCGGTTGGGGGGGTTAGCACAGATACGCAGTATTTT.

Ten or more counts support this clonotype. This chain uses TRBV7-7 with TRBJ2-7; D not resolved. In germline, CDR1 is SSHAT, CDR2 FNYEAQ (reference sequence). Trimming pared 5 bases from V and 5 bases from J, leaving 19 bases between. The CDR3 covers 15 residues. The CDR3 region has the DNA TGTGCCAGCAGCCAGAAGGAGAACCTTTCCCACGAGCAGTACTTC. Encoded protein: CASSQKENLSHEQYF.

The chain has TRBV4-2 and TRBJ2-3, with unresolved D. Trimming left V 0 bases short and J 8 bases short, with 15 bases between. The CDR3 has 15 residues. Per the germline V gene, CDR1 is LGHNA and CDR2 is YNFKEQ. CDR3 amino acids: CASSQDPMTLGTQYF. For the CDR3, the DNA is TGTGCCAGCAGCCAAGATCCGATGACCCTCGGTACGCAGTATTTT.

This chain uses TRBV28 with TRBJ2-5; no clear D gene. V gave up 10 bases and J gave up 3 bases, with 15 bases separating them. Germline V gene data show CDR1 as MDHEN and CDR2 as SYDVKM. The CDR3 contains 13 residues. Here the CDR3 DNA reads TGTGCCATCCTGGGTGGCGTGAAAGAGACCCAGTACTTC. The encoded protein is CAILGGVKETQYF.